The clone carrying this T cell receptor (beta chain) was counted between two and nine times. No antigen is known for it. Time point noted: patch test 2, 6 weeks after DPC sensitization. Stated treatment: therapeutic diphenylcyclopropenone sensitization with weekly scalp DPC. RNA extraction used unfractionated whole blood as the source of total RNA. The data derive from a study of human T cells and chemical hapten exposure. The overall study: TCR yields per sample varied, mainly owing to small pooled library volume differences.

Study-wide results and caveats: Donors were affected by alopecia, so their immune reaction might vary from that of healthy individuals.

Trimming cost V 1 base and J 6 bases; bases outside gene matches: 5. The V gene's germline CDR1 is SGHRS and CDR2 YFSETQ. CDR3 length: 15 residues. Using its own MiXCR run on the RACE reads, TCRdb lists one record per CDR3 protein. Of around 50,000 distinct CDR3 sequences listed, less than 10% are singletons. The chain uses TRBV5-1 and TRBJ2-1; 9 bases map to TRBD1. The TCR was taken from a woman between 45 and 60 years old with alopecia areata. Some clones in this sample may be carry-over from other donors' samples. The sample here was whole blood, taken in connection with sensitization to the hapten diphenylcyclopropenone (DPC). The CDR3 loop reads CASSLRWTGANEQFF. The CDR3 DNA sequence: TGCGCCAGCAGCTTGAGGTGGACAGGGGCCAATGAGCAGTTCTTC.